The present entry profiles one T cell receptor beta chain with its context. The antigen this receptor binds is unknown. Per-base quality was not reported, and no clone a single base away is much larger than it. These data belong to a study of blood T cell repertoires in COVID-19 (dated by TCRdb to 2018 to 2020). Regarding the complete study: Samples covering the acute and convalescent phases of COVID-19 were provided by collaborators in the United States, Italy and Spain. Nearly every sample came with metadata listing a de-identified subject ID, COVID-19 status, age in years and sex. A freely available public database, intended as a resource for researchers studying the immune response to SARS-CoV-2, is where the repertoires were released. Deeply sampled blood TCRbeta repertoires from subjects exposed to, actively infected with, or recovered from COVID-19 were included in the dataset. Where HLA class I and class II types were available, the types were taken from metadata supplied by the sample provider, not from assay-based typing. Samples were obtained from the ongoing ImmuneRACE study (first 160 participants) and from over 1,000 subjects provided by 6 global collaborators. The prospective study material was composed of cDNA or gDNA derived from T cells, B-cell-depleted T cells, or PBMCs.

TCRbeta CDR3 regions were amplified from genomic DNA using the immunoSEQ Assay, a bias-controlled multiplex PCR. As for the original processing: Within the assay, amplification of reference gene primers was used to estimate how many nucleated cells each sample contained. To quantify the absolute abundance of each unique TCRbeta CDR3 rearrangement, sequence reads were collapsed and filtered. For each sample, productive Simpson clonality was calculated as the square root of Simpson's diversity index across productive rearrangements. Imported from immuneACCESS, the table was reduced by TCRdb to in-frame sequences with V and J called. These copies leave out some clones; in studies compared against another copy, an unresolved V gene accounts for under half, and the cause of the remainder is not known. The V and J calls and clone size were taken over from that table, and D and trimming were inferred from the DNA. Here the sample has 120,000 to 150,000 clones; over 75% occur a single time. Approximately 5% of the sample is held by the ten biggest clonotypes.

Whole blood was collected in K2EDTA tubes by collaborating institutions according to the institutions' own protocols. Collaborator samples were shipped for TCRbeta analysis as frozen whole blood, isolated PBMCs, or DNA extracted from either sample type. What the study reported, not specific to this receptor: Clinical and demographic metadata were provided uncurated, with the amount varying by source and participant.

The CDR3 covers 13 residues, taking in both the cysteine and the phenylalanine. Only CDR3 DNA remains: 39 bases, in frame from the first base. CDR1 and CDR2, looked up from the germline V gene, are LGHNA and YNFKEQ. V loses 8 bases of germline sequence and J loses 8 bases, and the interval between the two ends is 16 bases. This clonotype was sampled from a woman aged 50 to 65 with acute or convalescent COVID-19. Sequencing was performed on peripheral blood. The chain was built from TRBV4-2 and TRBJ2-4; the best D guess is TRBD2, with 5 bases matching. The CDR3 region reads CASAEAGGDIQYF. The DNA sequence is as follows: TGTGCCAGCGCCGAGGCGGGCGGCGACATTCAGTACTTC.